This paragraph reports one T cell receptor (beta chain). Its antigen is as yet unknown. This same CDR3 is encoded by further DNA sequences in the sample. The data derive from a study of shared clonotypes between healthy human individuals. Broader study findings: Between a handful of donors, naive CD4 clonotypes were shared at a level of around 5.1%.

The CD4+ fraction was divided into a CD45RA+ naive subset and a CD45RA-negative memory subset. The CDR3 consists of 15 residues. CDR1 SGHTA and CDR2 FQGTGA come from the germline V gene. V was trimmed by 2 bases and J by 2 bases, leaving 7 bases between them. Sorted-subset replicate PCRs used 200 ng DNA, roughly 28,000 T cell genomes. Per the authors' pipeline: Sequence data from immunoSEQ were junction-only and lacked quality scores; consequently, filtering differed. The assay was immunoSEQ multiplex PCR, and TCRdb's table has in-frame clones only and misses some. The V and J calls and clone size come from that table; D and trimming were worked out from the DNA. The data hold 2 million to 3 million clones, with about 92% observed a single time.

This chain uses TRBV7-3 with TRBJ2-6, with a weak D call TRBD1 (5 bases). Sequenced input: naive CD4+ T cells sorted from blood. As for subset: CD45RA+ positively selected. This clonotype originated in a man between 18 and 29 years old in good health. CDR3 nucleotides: TGTGCCAGCAGCTTACAGGGTACTGGGGCCAACGTCCTGACTTTC. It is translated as CASSLQGTGANVLTF.